Following are 28 T cell receptor beta chains from one sample sequenced in a study of blood T cell repertoires in COVID-19. TCRdb's table, derived via immunoSEQ multiplex PCR, lists solely in-frame clones and lacks some. The sample lists 70,000 to 90,000 clones; 80% to 90% were seen once. The specimen sequenced was peripheral blood. These receptors came from a woman aged 55 to 70 with acute or convalescent COVID-19.

CDR3 amino acids: CASSLVIGSSGAATDTQYF. The CDR3 nucleotides read TGTGCCAGCAGCTTAGTTATTGGGTCTAGCGGGGCAGCCACAGATACGCAGTATTTT. V is TRBV11-2 and J is TRBJ2-3; 9 nucleotides agree with TRBD2. The germline CDR1 and CDR2 sequences are SGHAT and FQNNGV. The junction had 13 bases not matched to a gene; V was cut back by 1 base and J by 2 bases. CDR3 length: 19 amino acids.

The V gene is TRBV5-5, the J gene TRBJ1-1; the match to TRBD1 covers 9 bases. Germline loops: CDR1 SGHKS, CDR2 YYEKEE (reference sequence). Trimming took 4 bases from V and 6 from J; bases not matched to a gene: 7. The CDR3 covers 14 residues. CDR3: CASSPGTGQPEAFF. Here the CDR3 DNA reads TGTGCCAGCAGCCCCGGGACAGGGCAGCCTGAAGCTTTCTTT.

The genes are TRBV7-6 and TRBJ2-2; the D gene is possibly TRBD1 (6 bases). The germline V and J ends were trimmed by 5 bases and 0 bases, with 13 bases remaining between them. Germline CDR1 and CDR2: SGHVS and FNYEAQ. The CDR3 has 16 amino acids. CDR3 nucleotides: TGTGCCAGCAGCGGTTACAGGGTCCCGAACACCGGGGAGCTGTTTTTT. It is translated as CASSGYRVPNTGELFF.

The genes are TRBV6-5 and TRBJ1-1; 8 bases line up with TRBD1. The CDR3 totals 15 residues. CDR1 and CDR2 (germline): MNHEY, SVGAGI. V lost 6 bases to trimming and J lost 5 bases; unmatched junction nucleotides: 11. For the CDR3, the DNA is TGTGCCAGCAGCCGCGGACAGGGAGAAGAAACTGAAGCTTTCTTT. Amino acid sequence: CASSRGQGEETEAFF.

The genes are TRBV6-5 and TRBJ1-1; 7 nucleotides align to TRBD1. The CDR3 covers 13 residues. Trimming removed 8 bases from V and 1 base from J; junction bases left unmatched: 4. Germline V gene sequence: CDR1 MNHEY, CDR2 SVGAGI. The CDR3 coding sequence is TGTGCCAGCTGGGGACAGACGAACACTGAAGCTTTCTTT. It encodes CASWGQTNTEAFF.

The rearrangement uses TRBV4-1 and TRBJ1-3; D uncertain. The CDR3 is 14 residues long. Germline V gene lookup returns CDR1 MGHRA and CDR2 YSYEKL. The germline V and J ends were trimmed by 1 base and 4 bases, with 8 bases remaining between them. CDR3: CASSQVAVGNTIYF. The CDR3 DNA reads as TGCGCCAGCAGCCAAGTTGCGGTAGGAAACACCATATATTTT.

The V and J genes are TRBV27 and TRBJ2-2; D ambiguous. The CDR3 extends over 14 amino acids. Germline CDR1 reads MNHEY; CDR2 reads SMNVEV (reference sequence). The V gene lost 5 bases and the J gene lost 1 base, with 8 bases spanning the gap. For the CDR3, the DNA is TGTGCCAGCAGTCCCACAATGAACACCGGGGAGCTGTTTTTT. This translates into CASSPTMNTGELFF.

This chain uses TRBV11-3 with TRBJ2-3; maybe TRBD1 (6 bases). Per the germline V gene, CDR1 is SGHNT and CDR2 is YENEEA. The CDR3 contains 13 residues. The ends were cut back, 5 bases at V and 8 bases at J, with 14 bases in the middle. The CDR3 loop is CASSPKTGSTQYF. Written as DNA, the CDR3 is TGTGCCAGCAGCCCCAAGACAGGCAGTACGCAGTATTTT.

This clone was seen only a few times. CDR3 loop: CASSQSTGGYEQYV. The DNA for the CDR3 is TGCGCCAGCAGTCAGTCAACAGGGGGGTACGAGCAGTACGTC. The rearrangement uses TRBV23-1 and TRBJ2-7; 8 bases agree with TRBD1. TRBV23-1 is an ORF, and what it does is uncertain. CDR3 length: 14 amino acids. The trim removed 3 bases at V and 4 bases at J, leaving 5 bases unmatched.

The CDR3 loop reads CASSRFEGNTEAFF. Written as DNA, the CDR3 is TGTGCCAGCTCACGTTTCGAGGGGAACACTGAAGCTTTCTTT. This chain joins TRBV18 and TRBJ1-1; no definite D call. From germline, CDR1 is KGHSH and CDR2 LQKENI. The CDR3 runs 14 residues. V shed 4 bases and J shed 1 base, with 10 bases lying between them.

The sample holds one count of this clone. The rearrangement uses TRBV5-1 and TRBJ2-2; possible D gene TRBD1, 6 bases. Germline lookup yields CDR1 SGHRS and CDR2 YFSETQ. The CDR3 has 15 amino acids. Trimming cost V 3 bases and J 1 base, with 10 bases left between them. The CDR3 DNA reads as TGCGCCAGCAGCTCCGGGACAAAGAACACCGGGGAGCTGTTTTTT. Amino acid sequence: CASSSGTKNTGELFF. Full variable domain (missing parts from reference TRBV5-1 and TRBJ2-2): KAGVTQTPRYLIKTRGQQVTLSCSPISGHRSVSWYQQTPGQGLQFLFEYFSETQRNKGNFPGRFSGRQFSNSRSEMNVSTLELGDSALYLCASSSGTKNTGELFFGEGSRLTVL.

The chain links TRBV14 to TRBJ2-7, with 10 bases matching TRBD1. CDR3 length: 16 amino acids. Germline CDR1 reads SGHDN; CDR2 reads FVKESK. With 3 bases clipped from V and 2 bases from J, the junction kept 7 bases outside the gene matches. CDR3 sequence: CASSHFTGTGAYEQYF. The CDR3 DNA reads as TGTGCCAGCAGCCATTTCACCGGGACAGGGGCCTACGAGCAGTACTTC.

The V call is TRBV2, the J call TRBJ1-1, with D unresolved. Trimming removed 8 bases at V and 1 base at J, with 11 bases between. Germline CDR1 reads SNHLY; CDR2 reads FYNNEI. The CDR3 is 13 amino acids. The CDR3, as DNA: TGTGCCAGCGCCTACTCCCGGAACACTGAAGCTTTCTTT. Translating it yields CASAYSRNTEAFF. Looking up the rest from reference TRBV2 and TRBJ1-1 gives the full variable domain: EPEVTQTPSHQVTQMGQEVILRCVPISNHLYFYWYRQILGQKVEFLVSFYNNEISEKSEIFDDQFSVERPDGSNFTLKIRSTKLEDSAMYFCASAYSRNTEAFFGQGTRLTVV.

The V call is TRBV5-1, the J call TRBJ2-3; TRBD2 matches 10 bases. The CDR3 consists of 17 residues. Germline V gene data show CDR1 as SGHRS and CDR2 as YFSETQ. Trimming removed 4 bases from V and 6 bases from J; junction bases left unmatched: 14. The CDR3 here is CASSAHTSGAKVDTQYF. The CDR3 DNA sequence: TGCGCCAGCAGCGCTCATACTAGCGGGGCTAAGGTGGATACGCAGTATTTT.

The chain employs TRBV5-1 and TRBJ2-3; 7 bases match TRBD1. CDR3 length equals 15 residues. With 0 bases clipped from V and 1 base from J, the junction kept 2 bases outside the gene matches. Germline V gene data show CDR1 as SGHRS and CDR2 as YFSETQ. DNA for the CDR3: TGCGCCAGCAGCTTGGGGACAGGCCGCACAGATACGCAGTATTTT. It translates to CASSLGTGRTDTQYF.

This rearrangement joins TRBV5-5 to TRBJ2-5; tentative D call: TRBD1 (5 bases). This CDR3 spans 12 amino acids. Germline V CDR1 and CDR2: SGHKS, YYEKEE (reference sequence). V was trimmed by 5 bases and J by 4 bases, leaving 9 bases between them. The CDR3 loop is CASSPGRETQYF. The CDR3 nucleotides read TGTGCCAGCAGTCCAGGGCGAGAGACCCAGTACTTC. Together with reference TRBV5-5 and TRBJ2-5, the CDR3 gives the full variable domain: DAGVTQSPTHLIKTRGQQVTLRCSPISGHKSVSWYQQVLGQGPQFIFQYYEKEERGRGNFPDRFSARQFPNYSSELNVNALLLGDSALYLCASSPGRETQYFGPGTRLLVL.

V and J are TRBV5-1 and TRBJ1-2; 8 positions match TRBD1. The V gene's germline CDR1 is SGHRS and CDR2 YFSETQ. J lost 6 bases, V lost 7 bases, and 11 bases had no gene match. The CDR3 length is 14 residues. CDR3 DNA sequence: TGCGCCAGCTTTGAATTAGAGGGACAGGATGGCTACACCTTC. This encodes CASFELEGQDGYTF.

Written as DNA, the CDR3 is TGTGCCAGCAGCTTTTCGTGGGCCGGGGGACGGAATGAGCAGTTCTTC. Its translation: CASSFSWAGGRNEQFF. The chain has TRBV11-3 and TRBJ2-1; a possible D gene is TRBD2 (6 bases). V was pared by 3 bases and J by 7 bases, with 19 bases between. CDR3 length equals 16 residues. Germline V gene lookup returns CDR1 SGHNT and CDR2 YENEEA.

The genes are TRBV18 and TRBJ2-5, with TRBD1 matching 9 bases. This CDR3 is built from 15 residues. Germline V gene data show CDR1 as KGHSH and CDR2 as LQKENI. V shed 5 bases and J 5 bases; nucleotides not matched to a gene: 9. The CDR3 DNA reads as TGTGCCAGCTCAAACACCGGGACAGGGACTGAGACCCAGTACTTC. It codes for CASSNTGTGTETQYF.

The CDR3 bases are TGTGCCAGCATCCCCGGGACAGACCCAAGCTATGGCTACACCTTC. Protein sequence: CASIPGTDPSYGYTF. This chain connects TRBV2 to TRBJ1-2; 7 bases line up with TRBD1. The ends lost 7 bases at V and 4 bases at J; junction bases unmatched: 12. Germline CDR1 SNHLY, CDR2 FYNNEI. The length of the CDR3 is 15 residues.

The chain is built from TRBV6-5 and TRBJ1-1; 8 nucleotides line up with TRBD1. Germline V CDR1 and CDR2: MNHEY, SVGAGI. This CDR3 has 15 residues. Losses at the gene ends were 6 bases for V and 4 bases for J; bases not matched to a gene: 10. CDR3 in amino acids: CASSPRTGWTTEAFF. In nucleotides, the CDR3 is TGTGCCAGCAGCCCGAGGACAGGGTGGACCACTGAAGCTTTCTTT.

This clone was seen once. This chain uses TRBV6-1 with TRBJ2-7, with TRBD2 matching over 8 bases. V trimming: 3 bases; J trimming: 2 bases; junction bases outside the gene matches: 12. This CDR3 region has 17 residues. Germline V gives CDR1 MNHNS, CDR2 SASEGT. This CDR3 reads CASSDPASAGGPYEQYF. The CDR3 bases are TGTGCCAGCAGTGACCCGGCGTCGGCGGGGGGACCCTACGAGCAGTACTTC.

The chain has TRBV6-5 and TRBJ1-2; D may be TRBD1 (5 bases). V was pared by 2 bases and J by 6 bases, with 19 bases between. The CDR3 covers 16 residues. In germline, CDR1 is MNHEY, CDR2 SVGAGI. The CDR3 reads CASSYRPGGGSDGYTF. As DNA, the CDR3 is TGTGCCAGCAGTTACCGCCCGGGCGGGGGTTCCGATGGCTACACCTTC.

In regard to this clone: Additional DNA sequences in this sample encode the identical CDR3. This chain joins TRBV3-1 (or the pseudogene TRBV3-2) and TRBJ1-2; a possible D gene is TRBD1 (5 bases). V lost 1 base and J 4 bases, leaving 7 bases between the germline ends. The CDR3 loop spans 13 amino acids. Germline V gene lookup returns CDR1 LGHDT and CDR2 YNNKEL (reference sequence). This chain's CDR3 is CASSQGGLYGYTF. DNA of the CDR3: TGTGCCAGCAGCCAAGGGGGACTCTATGGCTACACCTTC.

V and J are TRBV9 and TRBJ2-5; perhaps TRBD1 as D (5 bases). Germline-derived CDR1 and CDR2 are SGDLS and YYNGEE. This CDR3 is 15 amino acids long. V was trimmed by 0 bases and J by 5 bases, leaving 14 bases between them. This CDR3 is CASSVAAQGRETQYF. CDR3 in DNA: TGTGCCAGCAGCGTAGCTGCGCAGGGTAGGGAGACCCAGTACTTC. Based on the CDR3 plus reference TRBV9 and TRBJ2-5, the full variable domain is DSGVTQTPKHLITATGQRVTLRCSPRSGDLSVYWYQQSLDQGLQFLIQYYNGEERAKGNILERFSAQQFPDLHSELNLSSLELGDSALYFCASSVAAQGRETQYFGPGTRLLVL.

The V call is TRBV5-1, the J call TRBJ2-7; the match to TRBD2 covers 12 bases. Trimming took 4 bases from V and 2 from J; bases not matched to a gene: 4. CDR1 is SGHRS and CDR2 is YFSETQ in the germline V gene. The CDR3 is 15 amino acids. The CDR3 sequence is CASSDRLAGAYEQYF. CDR3 sequence (DNA): TGCGCCAGCAGCGACCGACTAGCGGGGGCCTACGAGCAGTACTTC. Supplemented by reference TRBV5-1 and TRBJ2-7, the full variable domain reads KAGVTQTPRYLIKTRGQQVTLSCSPISGHRSVSWYQQTPGQGLQFLFEYFSETQRNKGNFPGRFSGRQFSNSRSEMNVSTLELGDSALYLCASSDRLAGAYEQYFGPGTRLTVT.

The genes are TRBV9 and TRBJ2-6; D is undetermined. The CDR3 totals 14 residues. Germline V CDR1 and CDR2: SGDLS, YYNGEE. The V and J ends lost 0 bases and 1 base respectively, with 2 bases between them. The CDR3: CASSVASGANVLTF. For the CDR3, the DNA is TGTGCCAGCAGCGTAGCTTCTGGGGCCAACGTCCTGACTTTC.

This clone was detected many times. The chain uses TRBV5-1 and TRBJ1-2, with 7 bases lining up with TRBD1. Germline-derived CDR1 and CDR2 are SGHRS and YFSETQ. J lost 4 bases, V lost 0 bases, and 6 bases had no gene match. There are 15 residues in the CDR3. The CDR3 region is CASSLAGQASYGYTF. CDR3 DNA sequence: TGCGCCAGCAGCTTGGCCGGACAGGCGAGCTATGGCTACACCTTC.